Listed here are 23 T cell receptor beta chains from one sample, sequenced in a study of cytomegalovirus exposure and HLA in healthy donors. Vbeta (60) and Jbeta (13) primers were used in the PCR. Assay: immunoSEQ multiplex PCR; the TCRdb copy retains only in-frame clones and omits some. The table has about 170,000 clones, around 80% seen once; the top ten hold under 3%. The sequencing sample was made of PBMCs. The receptors stem from a woman aged 45-59 years in good health and CMV-seronegative.

This clone occurred a few times. The junction does not match germline at one end; this may be a read error. V gene TRBV6-1 combines with J gene TRBJ1-5; D remains ambiguous. The CDR3 length is 12 residues. Germline V gene data show CDR1 as MNHNS and CDR2 as SASEGT. The CDR3 loop reads CAISDLNQPQHF. The CDR3 region has the DNA TGTGCCATCAGTGACCTCAATCAGCCCCAGCATTTT.

The V call is TRBV25-1, the J call TRBJ2-1; a possible D gene is TRBD1 (6 bases). The germline V gene has CDR1 MGHDK and CDR2 SYGVNS. The CDR3 extends over 15 amino acids. V was clipped by 4 bases and J by 8 bases, with 18 bases between them. In DNA, the CDR3 is TGTGCCAGCAGTGGAGAAGACAGGTTTTTTGATGAGCAGTTCTTC. Translated: CASSGEDRFFDEQFF.

In regard to this clone: The junction and the germline gene differ at one end; a read error may be behind it. The chain links TRBV7-9 to TRBJ2-2; 12 bases map to TRBD2. CDR1 and CDR2 (germline): SEHNR, FQNEAQ (reference sequence). There are 17 residues in the CDR3. CDR3: CSSKPGLAGPNTGELFF. The CDR3 DNA follows: TGTTCCAGCAAACCGGGACTAGCGGGCCCAAACACCGGGGAGCTGTTTTTT.

This clone has just a few counts. J is TRBJ2-7 and V is TRBV6-1; D is possibly TRBD2 (6 bases). Trimming pared 4 bases from V and 2 bases from J, leaving 12 bases between. Germline V CDR1 and CDR2: MNHNS, SASEGT. This CDR3 has 14 residues. The CDR3, as DNA: TGTGCCAGCAGTGTCTCCCGGGGGACCTACGAGCAGTACTTC. Its translation is CASSVSRGTYEQYF.

This clone was seen only a few times. The chain joins TRBV7-8 to TRBJ2-1; 10 nucleotides line up with TRBD2. The germline gives CDR1 SGHVS, CDR2 FQNEAQ. The CDR3 spans 16 residues. The trim removed 2 bases at V and 9 bases at J, leaving 10 bases unmatched. The CDR3 DNA follows: TGTGCCAGCAGCTTAAGGTCGCAGCGGGGGGGCCCTGAGCAGTTCTTC. Translated: CASSLRSQRGGPEQFF.

The rearrangement links TRBV6-6 to TRBJ1-1; 9 nucleotides match TRBD1. This CDR3 spans 16 amino acids. Germline V gene lookup returns CDR1 MNHNY and CDR2 SVGAGI (reference sequence). The V gene end was trimmed by 0 bases and the J gene end by 10 bases; junction bases not matched to a gene: 12. The CDR3 is CASSYSGQGLQGGAFF. DNA of the CDR3: TGTGCCAGCAGTTACTCGGGACAGGGATTGCAAGGGGGAGCTTTCTTT.

This clone appeared once. The rearrangement joins TRBV19 to TRBJ1-3; D perhaps matches TRBD1 (5 bases). Germline V gives CDR1 LNHDA, CDR2 SQIVND (reference sequence). The germline V and J ends were trimmed by 9 bases and 1 base, with 13 bases remaining between them. The CDR3 sequence is 14 residues long. The CDR3 region is CASLNRGSGNTIYF. The CDR3 bases are TGTGCCAGCCTCAATAGGGGATCTGGAAACACCATATATTTT.

With respect to this clone: Other DNA variants within this sample encode the same CDR3. V gene TRBV29-1 combines with J gene TRBJ1-1; D may be TRBD1 (5 bases). Germline V CDR1 and CDR2: SQVTM, ANQGSEA. Trimming pared 4 bases from V and 6 bases from J, leaving 15 bases between. This CDR3 has 13 amino acids. CDR3 in DNA: TGCAGCGTTGTAGCCAGGGCCCGCCCTGAAGCTTTCTTT. Protein sequence: CSVVARARPEAFF.

This CDR3 reads CASNQGANNSPLHF. In DNA, the CDR3 is TGTGCCAGCAATCAGGGGGCCAATAATTCACCCCTCCACTTT. V gene TRBV28 combines with J gene TRBJ1-6; 8 bases fit TRBD1. Germline lookup yields CDR1 MDHEN and CDR2 SYDVKM. Unmatched junction bases numbered 4, after V lost 7 bases and J lost 5 bases. CDR3 size: 14 residues. The full variable domain, with the rest looked up from reference TRBV28 and TRBJ1-6, is DVKVTQSSRYLVKRTGEKVFLECVQDMDHENMFWYRQDPGLGLRLIYFSYDVKMKEKGDIPEGYSVSREKKERFSLILESASTNQTSMYLCASNQGANNSPLHFGNGTRLTVT.

The chain recombines TRBV6-1 with TRBJ1-1; 7 positions match TRBD1. The CDR3 is 13 residues long. Germline values: CDR1 MNHNS, CDR2 SASEGT. J lost 0 bases, V lost 10 bases, and 5 bases had no gene match. CDR3 bases: TGTGCCACCAGACAGGGATTGAACACTGAAGCTTTCTTT. Translating gives CATRQGLNTEAFF.

CDR3 protein: CSARRSNEQFF. The CDR3 region has the DNA TGCAGTGCTAGACGTAGCAATGAGCAGTTCTTC. The chain recombines TRBV20-1 with TRBJ2-1; no clear D gene. Trimming took off 2 bases at V and 6 bases at J, with 5 bases between the two ends. Germline lookup yields CDR1 DFQATT and CDR2 SNEGSKA (reference sequence). CDR3 length: 11 amino acids.

This clone was picked up a small number of times. The chain uses TRBV19 and TRBJ1-2; possibly TRBD1 for D (6 bases). CDR1 is LNHDA, CDR2 SQIVND, per germline (reference sequence). Between the trimmed V and J ends, which lost 3 bases and 5 bases, there was a span of 10 bases. The CDR3 has 13 residues. The CDR3 DNA sequence: TGTGCCAGTAGTATGATCACAGGGTATGGCTACACCTTC. It specifies CASSMITGYGYTF.

This clone was seen a single time. V and J are TRBV2 and TRBJ1-1; TRBD1 aligns across 10 bases. Germline CDR1 SNHLY, CDR2 FYNNEI. V trimming: 7 bases; J trimming: 6 bases; junction bases outside the gene matches: 8. CDR3 size: 14 residues. The CDR3 region is CASTGTGERAEAFF. The DNA for the CDR3 is TGTGCCAGCACCGGGACAGGGGAAAGGGCTGAAGCTTTCTTT.

This clone was observed a few times. This chain connects TRBV29-1 to TRBJ1-3; D unclear. This CDR3 is 12 amino acids long. Germline V gene lookup returns CDR1 SQVTM and CDR2 ANQGSEA. The DNA of the CDR3 is TGCGGAACGTTCGGGTTTGGAAACACCATATATTTT. Its translation: CGTFGFGNTIYF.

The CDR3 sequence: CALTKGVSGNTIYF. DNA of the CDR3: TGTGCCCTAACAAAGGGGGTCTCTGGAAACACCATATATTTT. The chain combines TRBV7-9 with TRBJ1-3; possibly TRBD1 for D (6 bases). V was shortened by 11 bases and J by 0 bases, with 14 bases between the two germline ends. Germline values: CDR1 SEHNR, CDR2 FQNEAQ (reference sequence). The CDR3 covers 14 residues.

The CDR3 DNA follows: TGTGCCAGCAGCCCGCGGGGGGCTGGGGAGGCCCAGTACTTC. It yields the protein CASSPRGAGEAQYF. The chain uses TRBV5-6 and TRBJ2-5; TRBD2 matches at 8 bases. V lost 4 bases, J lost 9 bases, and 11 bases stayed unmatched. The CDR3 consists of 14 residues. CDR1 is SGHDT, CDR2 YYEEEE, per germline.

This sequence joins TRBV30 and TRBJ1-2, with TRBD1 identical over 7 bases. V lost 2 bases to trimming and J lost 5 bases; unmatched junction nucleotides: 8. CDR1 GTSNPN and CDR2 SVGIG come from the germline V gene (reference sequence). CDR3 length: 14 amino acids. As DNA, the CDR3 is TGTGCCTGGAGTCCGGCCGGGACAGAATATGGCTACACCTTC. This translates into CAWSPAGTEYGYTF.

This clone was counted once. The chain joins TRBV4-1 to TRBJ2-7, with 10 bases aligning to TRBD2. The V gene's germline CDR1 is MGHRA and CDR2 YSYEKL. This CDR3 is built from 16 residues. With 1 base clipped from V and 2 bases from J, the junction kept 5 bases outside the gene matches. The CDR3 here is CASSQAELAGTYEQYF. The CDR3 DNA sequence: TGCGCCAGCAGCCAAGCGGAACTAGCGGGGACCTACGAGCAGTACTTC.

The chain combines TRBV19 with TRBJ2-7, with D possibly matching TRBD1 (5 bases). With 3 bases removed from V and 5 bases from J, the gap between germline ends came to 14 bases. CDR1 is LNHDA and CDR2 is SQIVND in the germline V gene (reference sequence). CDR3 size: 14 residues. In DNA form, the CDR3 reads TGTGCCAGTAGTATTCAAGGCAGGGATCACGAGCAGTACTTC. It codes for CASSIQGRDHEQYF.

The CDR3 is CASSSQGAGEQYF. The CDR3 coding sequence is TGTGCCAGCAGTTCTCAGGGGGCAGGCGAGCAGTACTTC. The chain uses TRBV28 and TRBJ2-7; 8 bases match TRBD1. Losses at the gene ends were 4 bases for V and 6 bases for J; bases not matched to a gene: 5. Germline V CDR1 and CDR2: MDHEN, SYDVKM. The CDR3 spans 13 residues.

This chain joins TRBV7-9 and TRBJ2-5; D is undetermined. CDR3 length: 14 amino acids. Germline V CDR1 and CDR2: SEHNR, FQNEAQ (reference sequence). Trimming removed 3 bases from V and 3 bases from J, with 11 bases in between. The CDR3 region is CASSFLGREETQYF. The CDR3 DNA follows: TGTGCCAGCAGCTTTCTAGGTCGAGAAGAGACCCAGTACTTC.

This chain joins TRBV14 and TRBJ2-1; no clear D. The germline V gene encodes CDR1 SGHDN and CDR2 FVKESK. The CDR3 spans 16 residues. Trimming took 1 base from V and 6 from J, leaving 16 bases between them. The CDR3 reads CASSQAQFSLLNEQFF. The DNA for the CDR3 is TGTGCCAGCAGCCAAGCTCAGTTCTCTCTGCTCAATGAGCAGTTCTTC. Based on the CDR3 plus reference TRBV14 and TRBJ2-1, the full variable domain is EAGVTQFPSHSVIEKGQTVTLRCDPISGHDNLYWYRRVMGKEIKFLLHFVKESKQDESGMPNNRFLAERTGGTYSTLKVQPAELEDSGVYFCASSQAQFSLLNEQFFGPGTRLTVL.

The chain combines TRBV2 with TRBJ1-1; a weak D match, TRBD1 (6 bases). Trimming stripped 6 bases from V and 4 bases from J, with 12 bases between. The CDR3 loop spans 13 amino acids. Germline CDR1 is SNHLY and CDR2 is FYNNEI. The chain's CDR3 is CASSATGTTEAFF. The CDR3 DNA is TGTGCCAGCAGCGCTACAGGGACCACTGAAGCTTTCTTT.